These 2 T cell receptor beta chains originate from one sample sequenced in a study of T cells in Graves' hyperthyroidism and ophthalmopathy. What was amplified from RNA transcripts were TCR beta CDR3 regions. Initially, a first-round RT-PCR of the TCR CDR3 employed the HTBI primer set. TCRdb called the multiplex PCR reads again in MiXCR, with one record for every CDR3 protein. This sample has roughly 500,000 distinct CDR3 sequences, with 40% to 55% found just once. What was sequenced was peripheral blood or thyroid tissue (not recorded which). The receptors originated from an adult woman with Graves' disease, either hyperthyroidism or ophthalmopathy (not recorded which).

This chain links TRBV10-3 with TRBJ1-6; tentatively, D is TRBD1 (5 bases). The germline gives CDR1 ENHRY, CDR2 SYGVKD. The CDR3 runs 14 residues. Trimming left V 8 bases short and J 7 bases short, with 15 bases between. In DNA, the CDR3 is TGTGCCATCCGTCAGGGTCTCCAGAATTCACCCCTCCACTTT. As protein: CAIRQGLQNSPLHF.

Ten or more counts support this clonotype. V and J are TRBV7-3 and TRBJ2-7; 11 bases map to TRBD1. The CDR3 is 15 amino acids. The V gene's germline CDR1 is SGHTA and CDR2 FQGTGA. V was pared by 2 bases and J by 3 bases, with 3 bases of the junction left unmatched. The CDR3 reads CASSLSGTGGYEQYF. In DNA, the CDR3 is TGTGCCAGCAGCTTATCCGGGACAGGGGGCTACGAGCAGTACTTC.